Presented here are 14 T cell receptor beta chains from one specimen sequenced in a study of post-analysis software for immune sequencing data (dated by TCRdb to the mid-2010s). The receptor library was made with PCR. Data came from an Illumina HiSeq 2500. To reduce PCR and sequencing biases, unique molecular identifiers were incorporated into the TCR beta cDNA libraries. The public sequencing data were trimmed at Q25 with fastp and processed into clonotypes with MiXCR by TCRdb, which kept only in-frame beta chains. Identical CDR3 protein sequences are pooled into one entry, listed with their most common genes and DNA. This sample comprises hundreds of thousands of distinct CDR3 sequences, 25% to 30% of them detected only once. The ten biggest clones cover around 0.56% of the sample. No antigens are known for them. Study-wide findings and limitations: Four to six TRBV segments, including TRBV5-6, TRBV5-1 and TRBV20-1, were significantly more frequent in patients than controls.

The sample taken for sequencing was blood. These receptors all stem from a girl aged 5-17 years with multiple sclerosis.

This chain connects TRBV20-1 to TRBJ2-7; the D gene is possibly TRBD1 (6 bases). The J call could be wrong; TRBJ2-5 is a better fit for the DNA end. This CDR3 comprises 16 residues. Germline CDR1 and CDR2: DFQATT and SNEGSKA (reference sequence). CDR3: CSAREDRRGFGETQYF. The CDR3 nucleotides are TGCAGTGCTAGAGAGGACAGAAGGGGTTTCGGAGAGACCCAGTACTTC.

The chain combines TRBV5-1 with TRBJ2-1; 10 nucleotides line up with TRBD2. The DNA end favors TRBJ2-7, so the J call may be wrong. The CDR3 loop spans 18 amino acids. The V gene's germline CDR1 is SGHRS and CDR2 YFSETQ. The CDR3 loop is CASSLGLAGDSSYNEQYF. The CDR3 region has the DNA TGCGCCAGCAGCTTGGGTCTAGCGGGGGATAGCTCCTACAATGAGCAGTACTTC.

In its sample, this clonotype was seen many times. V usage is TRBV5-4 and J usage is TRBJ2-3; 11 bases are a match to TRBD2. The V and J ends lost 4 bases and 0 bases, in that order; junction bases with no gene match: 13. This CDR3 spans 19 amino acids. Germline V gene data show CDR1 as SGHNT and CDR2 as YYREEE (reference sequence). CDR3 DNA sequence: TGTGCCAGCAGCGGGGCGCTGCTAGCGGGGGGCCCTAGCACAGATACGCAGTATTTT. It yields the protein CASSGALLAGGPSTDTQYF.

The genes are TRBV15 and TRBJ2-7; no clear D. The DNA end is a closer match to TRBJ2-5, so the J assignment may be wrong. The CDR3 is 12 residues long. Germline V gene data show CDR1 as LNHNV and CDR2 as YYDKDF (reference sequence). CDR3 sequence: CATSRWGETQYF. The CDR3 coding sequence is TGTGCCACCAGCAGGTGGGGTGAGACCCAGTACTTC.

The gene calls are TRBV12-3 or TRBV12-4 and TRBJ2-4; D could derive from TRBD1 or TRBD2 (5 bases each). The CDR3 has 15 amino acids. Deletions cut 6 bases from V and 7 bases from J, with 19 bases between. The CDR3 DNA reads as TGTGCCAGCAGCACCTACCTAGAGGGGTGGAACATTCAGTACTTC. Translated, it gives CASSTYLEGWNIQYF.

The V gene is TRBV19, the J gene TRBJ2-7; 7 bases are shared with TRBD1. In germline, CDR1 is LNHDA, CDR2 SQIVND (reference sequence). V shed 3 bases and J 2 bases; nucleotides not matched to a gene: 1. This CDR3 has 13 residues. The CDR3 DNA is TGTGCCAGTAGTATCAGGGGGACCTACGAGCAGTACTTC. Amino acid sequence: CASSIRGTYEQYF.

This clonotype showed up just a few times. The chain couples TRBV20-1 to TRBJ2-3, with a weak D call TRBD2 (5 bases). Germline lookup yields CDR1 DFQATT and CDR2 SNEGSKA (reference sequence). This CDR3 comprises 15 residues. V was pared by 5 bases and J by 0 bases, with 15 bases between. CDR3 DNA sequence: TGCAGTGCTGCCCTGCTTCGGGAAAGCACAGATACGCAGTATTTT. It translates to CSAALLRESTDTQYF.

CDR3 region: CASSLDRQSIYF. DNA for the CDR3: TGTGCCAGCAGCTTAGATCGCCAGTCGATATACTTC. The chain carries TRBV7-9 and TRBJ2-4; no firm D call. Germline CDR1 and CDR2: SEHNR and FQNEAQ (reference sequence). This CDR3 is built from 12 residues. Trimming took 1 base from V and 16 from J, leaving 14 bases between them.

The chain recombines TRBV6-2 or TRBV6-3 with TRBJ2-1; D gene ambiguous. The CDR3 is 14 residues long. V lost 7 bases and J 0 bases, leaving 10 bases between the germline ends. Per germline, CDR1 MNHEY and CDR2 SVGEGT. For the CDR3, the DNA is TGTGCCAGCAAGGCCGCCCGCTCCTACAATGAGCAGTTCTTC. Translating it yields CASKAARSYNEQFF.

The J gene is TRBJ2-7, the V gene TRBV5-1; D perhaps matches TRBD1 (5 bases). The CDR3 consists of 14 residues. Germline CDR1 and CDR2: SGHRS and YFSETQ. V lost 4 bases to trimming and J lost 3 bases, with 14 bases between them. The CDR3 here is CASSVGLQGYEQYF. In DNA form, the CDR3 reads TGCGCCAGCAGCGTGGGGTTGCAGGGCTACGAGCAGTACTTC.

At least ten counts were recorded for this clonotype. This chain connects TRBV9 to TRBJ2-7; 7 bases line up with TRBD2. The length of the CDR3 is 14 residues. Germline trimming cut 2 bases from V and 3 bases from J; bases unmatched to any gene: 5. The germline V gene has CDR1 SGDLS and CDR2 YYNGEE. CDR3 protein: CASSVGSGDYEQYF. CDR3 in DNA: TGTGCCAGCAGCGTTGGGAGCGGGGACTACGAGCAGTACTTC. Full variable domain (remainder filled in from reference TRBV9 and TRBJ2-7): DSGVTQTPKHLITATGQRVTLRCSPRSGDLSVYWYQQSLDQGLQFLIQYYNGEERAKGNILERFSAQQFPDLHSELNLSSLELGDSALYFCASSVGSGDYEQYFGPGTRLTVT.

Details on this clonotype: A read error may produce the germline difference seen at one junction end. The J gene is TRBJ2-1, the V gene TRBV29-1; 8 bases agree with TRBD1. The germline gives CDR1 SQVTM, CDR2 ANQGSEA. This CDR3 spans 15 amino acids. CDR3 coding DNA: TGCAGCGTTGAAGATGGACAGGGATCCCCATACCAGCGGTACTTC. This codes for CSVEDGQGSPYQRYF.

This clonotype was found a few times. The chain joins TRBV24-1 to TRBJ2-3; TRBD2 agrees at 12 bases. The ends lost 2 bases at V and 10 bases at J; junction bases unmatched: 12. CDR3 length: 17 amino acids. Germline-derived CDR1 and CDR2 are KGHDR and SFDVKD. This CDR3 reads CATSDSKTSGGSGSQYF. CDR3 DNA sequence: TGTGCCACCAGTGATTCAAAGACTAGCGGGGGTAGCGGGTCGCAGTATTTT.

As DNA, the CDR3 is TGTGCCAGCAGGGAGAACAGCGAGCAGTACTTC. This encodes CASRENSEQYF. V and J are TRBV2 and TRBJ2-7; no reliable D call. Germline V CDR1 and CDR2: SNHLY, FYNNEI. V was clipped by 6 bases and J by 6 bases, with 9 bases between them. CDR3 size: 11 residues.